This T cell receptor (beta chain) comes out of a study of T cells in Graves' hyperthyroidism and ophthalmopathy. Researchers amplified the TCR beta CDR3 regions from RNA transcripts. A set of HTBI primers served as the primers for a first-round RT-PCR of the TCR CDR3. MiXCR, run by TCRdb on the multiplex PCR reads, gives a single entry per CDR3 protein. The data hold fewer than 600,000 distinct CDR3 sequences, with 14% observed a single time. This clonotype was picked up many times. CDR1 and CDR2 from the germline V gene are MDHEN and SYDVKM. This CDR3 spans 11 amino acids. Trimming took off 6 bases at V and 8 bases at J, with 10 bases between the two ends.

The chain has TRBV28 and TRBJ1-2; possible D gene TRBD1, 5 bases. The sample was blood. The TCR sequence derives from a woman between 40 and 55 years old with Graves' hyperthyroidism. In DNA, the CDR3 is TGTGCCAGCAGCCCCCAGGGCGGCTACACCTTC. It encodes CASSPQGGYTF.